This T cell receptor beta chain was obtained from a study of shared clonotypes between healthy human individuals. CDR1 SEHNR and CDR2 FQNEAQ come from the germline V gene (reference sequence). Trimming left V 3 bases short and J 2 bases short, with 1 base between. The CDR3 covers 11 residues. In the case of this clone: Possible read error: a much larger clone is one base away. The sample holds other DNA sequences that translate to the same CDR3.

An assay was performed, and its level was deep. The data were produced by immunoSEQ multiplex PCR, yet TCRdb's version contains in-frame clones alone and is incomplete. The sample includes about 490,000 clones, 79% seen only once; the top ten take about 12%. This receptor was obtained from a woman aged 35 to 49 in good health. Some clones in this sample may be carry-over from other donors' samples. The chain uses TRBV7-9 and TRBJ2-5; D gene unclear. The sample comprised PBMCs. DNA of the CDR3: TGTGCCAGCAGCTTGCAAGAGACCCAGTACTTC. Translation gives CASSLQETQYF.